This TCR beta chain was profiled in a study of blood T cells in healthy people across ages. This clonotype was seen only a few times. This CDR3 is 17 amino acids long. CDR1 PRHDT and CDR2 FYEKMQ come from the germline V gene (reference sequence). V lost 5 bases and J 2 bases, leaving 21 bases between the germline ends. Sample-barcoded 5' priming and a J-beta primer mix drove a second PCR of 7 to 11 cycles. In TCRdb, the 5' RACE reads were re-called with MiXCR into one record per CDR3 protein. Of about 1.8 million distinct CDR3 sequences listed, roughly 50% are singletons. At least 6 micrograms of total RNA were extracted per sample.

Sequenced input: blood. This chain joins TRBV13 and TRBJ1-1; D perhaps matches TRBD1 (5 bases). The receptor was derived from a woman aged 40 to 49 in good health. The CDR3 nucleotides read TGTGCCAGCAGCGATCTCGGTGGGGCGGGGGGAAACACTGAAGCTTTCTTT. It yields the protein CASSDLGGAGGNTEAFF.